One sample yielded the 5 T cell receptor beta chains listed below, sequenced in a study of blood T cell repertoires in COVID-19. The table came from immunoSEQ multiplex PCR; TCRdb's copy has only in-frame clones and leaves some out. Among about 34,000 clones listed, 85% were seen once. What was sequenced was peripheral blood. These receptors all stem from a human donor with acute or convalescent COVID-19. The donor label of this sample is uncertain.

The CDR3 sequence: CASSPGQAGDINEQFF. CDR3 nucleotide sequence: TGTGCCAGCAGTCCCGGGCAAGCGGGGGATATAAATGAGCAGTTCTTC. The rearrangement links TRBV4-2 to TRBJ2-1; 8 bases match TRBD2. Germline-derived CDR1 and CDR2 are LGHNA and YNFKEQ. The J segment lost 7 bases and the V segment lost 6 bases, leaving 14 bases of the junction unmatched. CDR3 length: 16 residues.

The chain links TRBV7-8 to TRBJ1-5; D call uncertain. Trimming cost V 0 bases and J 5 bases, with 11 bases left between them. The V gene's germline CDR1 is SGHVS and CDR2 FQNEAQ. The CDR3 has 15 amino acids. CDR3 nucleotides: TGTGCCAGCAGCTTAGCCGCAGTAAATCATCAGCCCCAGCATTTT. This codes for CASSLAAVNHQPQHF.

This chain connects TRBV5-6 to TRBJ1-5; TRBD1 aligns across 8 bases. The CDR3 contains 16 residues. J was trimmed by 5 bases and V by 0 bases; bases with no gene match: 7. Germline CDR1 is SGHDT and CDR2 is YYEEEE. CDR3 amino acids: CASSLDGQGAHQPQHF. The CDR3 DNA sequence: TGTGCCAGCAGCTTGGATGGGCAGGGGGCGCATCAGCCCCAGCATTTT.

The chain uses TRBV9 and TRBJ2-7; D remains ambiguous. V was pared by 0 bases and J by 2 bases, with 9 bases between. The CDR3 covers 14 residues. The germline gives CDR1 SGDLS, CDR2 YYNGEE. The CDR3: CASSVVPVTYEQYF. The CDR3 DNA follows: TGTGCCAGCAGCGTAGTCCCCGTTACCTACGAGCAGTACTTC.

This chain uses TRBV27 with TRBJ1-6, with a possible D match to TRBD1 (5 bases). From germline, CDR1 is MNHEY and CDR2 SMNVEV (reference sequence). Trimming removed 4 bases at V and 13 bases at J, with 14 bases between. CDR3 length equals 13 residues. CDR3 region: CASSSKGLAPLHF. DNA for the CDR3: TGTGCCAGCAGTTCTAAGGGGCTTGCGCCCCTCCACTTT.